The T cell receptor (beta chain) under discussion was sequenced for a study of HIV-infected patients and healthy controls. General observations from the study: HLA types of the donors remained undetermined. Significantly higher mean Gini indices appeared in HIV-infected repertoires, possibly reflecting oligoclonality.

The repertoire came from unfractionated whole blood and reflected all unsorted peripheral T cells. The CDR3 contains 16 residues. Germline loops: CDR1 SEHNR, CDR2 FQNEAQ (reference sequence). Trimming stripped 3 bases from V and 1 base from J, with 15 bases between. This clonotype was recorded many times. Its target is unknown. Reverse transcription used around 540 ng RNA and constant-region primers for alpha and beta. Using multiplexing indices, alpha and beta chain libraries were generated apart by chain-specific third strand synthesis. All rearrangements within a chain used one primer pair; cDNA molecules carried barcodes. A 5' RACE adapter with a random hexamer and the SP2 primer site was joined to cDNA. TCRdb reprocessed the 5' RACE reads with MiXCR, giving one entry per CDR3 protein. The table shows 10,000 to 11,000 distinct CDR3 sequences, with roughly a tenth occurring only once.

Sequencing was performed on blood, taken before antiretroviral therapy. The receptor was derived from an adult with HIV infection. The J gene is TRBJ2-5, the V gene TRBV7-9, with a possible D match to TRBD2 (5 bases). The CDR3 loop reads CASSFGLAGPQETQYF. Written as DNA, the CDR3 is TGTGCCAGCAGCTTCGGGCTAGCAGGCCCCCAAGAGACCCAGTACTTC.